Presented here are 12 T cell receptor beta chains from one specimen sequenced in a study of T-cell memory formation after mild COVID-19. TCRdb re-derived calls from the 5' RACE reads in MiXCR, one entry per CDR3 protein. The sample records about 350,000 distinct CDR3 sequences, 12% to 15% being singletons. The material sequenced was PBMCs or a T cell subset sorted from them (not recorded which). Source of these receptors: a man aged 18 to 29 who had mild COVID-19 (a few samples of this study predate the infection). Cell type and time point are not known.

The chain has TRBV3-1 and TRBJ2-1; D not resolved. This CDR3 has 18 amino acids. V lost 6 bases and J lost 4, with 25 bases in between. Germline lookup yields CDR1 LGHDT and CDR2 YNNKEL (reference sequence). CDR3 in amino acids: CASRPNRNTPGIYNEQFF. The CDR3, as DNA: TGTGCCAGCAGGCCAAACCGGAATACCCCGGGTATTTACAATGAGCAGTTCTTC.

The chain combines TRBV6-2 or TRBV6-3 with TRBJ1-2; 7 bases fit TRBD1. V lost 2 bases, J lost 0 bases, and 6 bases stayed unmatched. This CDR3 is built from 16 residues. Germline V gene data show CDR1 as MNHEY and CDR2 as SVGEGT. CDR3 in DNA: TGTGCCAGCAGTTACGGAGGGACAGTTGCTAACTATGGCTACACCTTC. This sequence encodes CASSYGGTVANYGYTF.

This chain joins TRBV6-1 and TRBJ2-7, with TRBD2 matching over 14 bases. The ends lost 7 bases at V and 1 base at J; junction bases unmatched: 9. Germline values: CDR1 MNHNS, CDR2 SASEGT. The CDR3 covers 17 residues. In DNA form, the CDR3 reads TGTGCCAGCAAAGGACTAGCGGGGGGCCCAGGATCCTACGAGCAGTACTTC. Residues: CASKGLAGGPGSYEQYF.

This clonotype came up a few times. This chain connects TRBV5-1 to TRBJ1-2; no clear D. The CDR3 runs 12 residues. Germline assignment: CDR1 SGHRS and CDR2 YFSETQ. V gave up 7 bases and J gave up 3 bases, with 10 bases separating them. As DNA, the CDR3 is TGCGCCAGCTCCTCGGATGACTATGGCTACACCTTC. It specifies CASSSDDYGYTF.

This clonotype was recorded many times. The chain combines TRBV20-1 with TRBJ2-1; maybe TRBD1 (7 bases). The ends were cut back, 4 bases at V and 6 bases at J, with 19 bases in the middle. From germline, CDR1 is DFQATT and CDR2 SNEGSKA (reference sequence). This CDR3 has 15 amino acids. The CDR3 coding sequence is TGCAGTGCTATTGGCGGCAGGGGGGTTTTCAATGAGCAGTTCTTC. Amino acids: CSAIGGRGVFNEQFF.

The chain carries TRBV19 and TRBJ1-1, with TRBD1 as a possible D gene (6 bases). Between the trimmed V and J ends, which lost 5 bases and 1 base, there was a span of 26 bases. CDR1 and CDR2 (germline): LNHDA, SQIVND (reference sequence). The CDR3 extends over 19 amino acids. CDR3 DNA sequence: TGTGCCAGTAGTGCCCGTGGTCTACGGGACAACTCCAGGAACACTGAAGCTTTCTTT. It translates to CASSARGLRDNSRNTEAFF.

This clonotype was observed a handful of times. The chain uses TRBV29-1 and TRBJ1-2; 8 bases line up with TRBD1. The CDR3 is 13 residues long. Germline CDR1 and CDR2: SQVTM and ANQGSEA. V shed 6 bases and J 1 base; nucleotides not matched to a gene: 4. CDR3 sequence (DNA): TGCAGCGTGGGGACAGGCCTTAACTATGGCTACACCTTC. As protein: CSVGTGLNYGYTF.

This clonotype has a handful of counts. The genes are TRBV18 and TRBJ2-7; D unclear. Germline CDR1 is KGHSH and CDR2 is LQKENI. The CDR3 runs to 12 residues. The V gene lost 6 bases and the J gene lost 6 bases, with 12 bases spanning the gap. CDR3 loop: CASSPDAGEQYV. The CDR3 DNA reads TGTGCCAGCTCTCCAGACGCTGGCGAGCAGTACGTC.

This clonotype was observed a handful of times. The chain carries TRBV7-9 and TRBJ2-7; 8 bases match TRBD1. The CDR3 runs 14 residues. With V trimmed by 5 bases and J by 2 bases, 5 bases remained unmatched. Germline V CDR1 and CDR2: SEHNR, FQNEAQ (reference sequence). The CDR3 bases are TGTGCCAGCAGCGACGGACAGGGCCCCTACGAGCAGTACGTC. This translates into CASSDGQGPYEQYV.

This clonotype was detected only a few times. V gene TRBV4-1 combines with J gene TRBJ2-1; D is unresolved. Trimming took off 4 bases at V and 1 base at J, with 14 bases between the two ends. The CDR3 sequence is 16 residues long. Germline V gene data show CDR1 as MGHRA and CDR2 as YSYEKL. CDR3 residues: CASSPGRRGSYNEQFF. As DNA, the CDR3 is TGCGCCAGCAGCCCCGGACGGAGAGGATCCTACAATGAGCAGTTCTTC.

This clonotype showed up just a few times. This rearrangement joins TRBV7-9 to TRBJ2-5, with TRBD2 matching 9 bases. V lost 5 bases to trimming and J lost 4 bases; unmatched junction nucleotides: 20. Germline V gene lookup returns CDR1 SEHNR and CDR2 FQNEAQ (reference sequence). The length of the CDR3 is 19 residues. CDR3 residues: CASSQLKEPASGIVETQYF. The CDR3 DNA reads TGTGCCAGCAGCCAATTAAAAGAGCCTGCTAGCGGGATAGTAGAGACCCAGTACTTC.

This clonotype was seen only a few times. The chain recombines TRBV27 with TRBJ2-5; TRBD1 matches at 8 bases. CDR3 length: 16 amino acids. CDR1 is MNHEY and CDR2 is SMNVEV in the germline V gene (reference sequence). V lost 3 bases to trimming and J lost 2 bases; unmatched junction nucleotides: 8. In nucleotides, the CDR3 is TGTGCCAGCAGTTTTACCGGACAGGGTCGGCAAGAGACCCAGTACTTC. This sequence encodes CASSFTGQGRQETQYF.